This TCR beta chain was profiled in a study of cytomegalovirus exposure and HLA in healthy donors. Study in general: The approximately 120 validation repertoires were produced on the same platform as the 720 or so repertoires of the first cohort. This was reported in a later analysis.

Among the 90 to 150 subjects of the validation cohort, separate from the roughly 650-subject first cohort, were the donors. Study-level results: High specificity and sensitivity for cytomegalovirus status were reported for the classifier. Within the 120 or so validation repertoires, first-cohort TCR clusters tended to co-occur, according to a later analysis.

The method was immunoSEQ multiplex PCR; TCRdb's version includes in-frame clones alone and lacks a portion of them. The data contain 100,000 to 130,000 clones, approximately 95% of them seen just once; the ten biggest clones take up roughly 0.66%. This clone was detected once. Its specificity is not known. The sample was PBMCs. This receptor was obtained from a woman aged 18-30 years in good health and CMV-seronegative.

The CDR3 coding sequence is TGTGCCAGCAGCTTGAGGGAGGGCGGAAAACTGTTTTTT. Translating gives CASSLREGGKLFF. The rearrangement joins TRBV5-8 to TRBJ1-4; D gene ambiguous. This CDR3 has 13 residues. The V gene lost 1 base and the J gene lost 10 bases, with 11 bases spanning the gap. CDR1 is SGHTS, CDR2 YDEGEE, per germline. Full variable domain (missing parts from reference TRBV5-8 and TRBJ1-4): EAGVTQSPTHLIKTRGQQATLRCSPISGHTSVYWYQQALGLGLQFLLWYDEGEERNRGNFPPRFSGRQFPNYSSELNVNALELEDSALYLCASSLREGGKLFFGSGTQLSVL.